This TCR beta chain was identified in a study of blood T cell repertoires in COVID-19. Whole-study context: Researchers got acute and convalescent COVID-19 samples from the United States, Italy and Spain. The analysed material was cDNA or gDNA that came from T cells, B-cell-depleted T cells, or PBMCs.

Original methodology: Amplification from reference gene primers served as the basis for estimated nucleated cell counts. Profiled with immunoSEQ multiplex PCR; TCRdb holds only in-frame clones, not every one. That table supplies the V and J calls and clone size; D and trimming were determined from the DNA. The top ten clones hold 11% of a sample with roughly 150,000 clones, 80% to 90% of them seen once. In regard to this clone: Germline is not matched at one junction end, which may reflect a read error.

Sequencing used peripheral blood. The TCR comes from an elderly woman with acute or convalescent COVID-19.

CDR3 bases: TGTGCCATCAGGGGGACTACGAACGCTGAAGCTTTCTTT. Residues: CAIRGTTNAEAFF. The chain couples TRBV10-3 to TRBJ1-1; D is possibly TRBD1 (5 bases). CDR3 length: 13 residues. Germline assignment: CDR1 ENHRY and CDR2 SYGVKD.